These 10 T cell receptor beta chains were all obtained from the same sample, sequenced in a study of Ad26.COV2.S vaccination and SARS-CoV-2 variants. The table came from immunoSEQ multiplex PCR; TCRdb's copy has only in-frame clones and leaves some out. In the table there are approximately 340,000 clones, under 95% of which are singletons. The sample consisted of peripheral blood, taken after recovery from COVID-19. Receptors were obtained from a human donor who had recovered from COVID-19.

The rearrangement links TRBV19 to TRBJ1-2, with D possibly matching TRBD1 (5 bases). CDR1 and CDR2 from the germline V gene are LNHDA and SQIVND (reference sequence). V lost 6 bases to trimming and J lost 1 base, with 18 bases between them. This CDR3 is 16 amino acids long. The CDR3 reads CASSGTATNVNYGYTF. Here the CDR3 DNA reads TGTGCCAGTAGCGGGACCGCGACAAACGTTAACTATGGCTACACCTTC.

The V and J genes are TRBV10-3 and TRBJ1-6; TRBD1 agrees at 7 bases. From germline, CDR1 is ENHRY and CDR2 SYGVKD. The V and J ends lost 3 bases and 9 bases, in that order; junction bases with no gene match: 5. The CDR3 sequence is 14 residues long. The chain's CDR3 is CAISEGQGGSPLHF. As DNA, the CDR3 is TGTGCCATCAGTGAAGGTCAGGGGGGTTCACCCCTCCACTTT.

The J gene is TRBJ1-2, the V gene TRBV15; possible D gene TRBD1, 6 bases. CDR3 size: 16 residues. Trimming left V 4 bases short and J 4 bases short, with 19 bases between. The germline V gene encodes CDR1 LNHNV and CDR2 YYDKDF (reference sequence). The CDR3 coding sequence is TGTGCCACCAGCATACTAACCGGGACATCTGGCTATGGCTACACCTTC. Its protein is CATSILTGTSGYGYTF.

The CDR3 DNA reads TGTGCCAGCAGCTTATGGTTTTCGGGCGGGACTGAAGCTTTCTTT. Translation: CASSLWFSGGTEAFF. The chain uses TRBV7-8 and TRBJ1-1; D is unresolved. The CDR3 is 15 amino acids. Germline V gives CDR1 SGHVS, CDR2 FQNEAQ. Trimming removed 2 bases from V and 5 bases from J, with 15 bases in between.

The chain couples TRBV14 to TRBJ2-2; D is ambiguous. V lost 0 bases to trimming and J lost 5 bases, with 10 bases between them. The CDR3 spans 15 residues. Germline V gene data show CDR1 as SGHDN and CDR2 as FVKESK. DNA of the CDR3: TGTGCCAGCAGCCAAGATATTGGGTTAACCGGGGAGCTGTTTTTT. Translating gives CASSQDIGLTGELFF.

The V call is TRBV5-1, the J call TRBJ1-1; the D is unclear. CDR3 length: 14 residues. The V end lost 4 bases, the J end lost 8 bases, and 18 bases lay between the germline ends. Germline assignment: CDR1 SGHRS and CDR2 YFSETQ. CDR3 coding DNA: TGCGCCAGCAGCCTGCCGGGCGTGGGAGGAGAAGCTTTCTTT. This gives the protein CASSLPGVGGEAFF.

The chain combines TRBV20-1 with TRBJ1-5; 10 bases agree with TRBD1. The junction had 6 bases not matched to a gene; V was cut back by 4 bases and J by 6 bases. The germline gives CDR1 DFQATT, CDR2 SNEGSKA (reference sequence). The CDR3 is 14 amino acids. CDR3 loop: CSANDRGPGQPQHF. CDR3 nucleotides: TGCAGTGCTAATGACAGGGGGCCAGGTCAGCCCCAGCATTTT.

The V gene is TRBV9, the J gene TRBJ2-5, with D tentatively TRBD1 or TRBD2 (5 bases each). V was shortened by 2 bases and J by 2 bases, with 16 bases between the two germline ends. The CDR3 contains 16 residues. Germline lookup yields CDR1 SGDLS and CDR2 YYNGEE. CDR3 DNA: TGTGCCAGCAGCGTTGCCCCGCTTGGGACGCAAGAGACCCAGTACTTC. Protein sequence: CASSVAPLGTQETQYF. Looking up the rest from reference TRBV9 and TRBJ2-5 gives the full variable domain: DSGVTQTPKHLITATGQRVTLRCSPRSGDLSVYWYQQSLDQGLQFLIQYYNGEERAKGNILERFSAQQFPDLHSELNLSSLELGDSALYFCASSVAPLGTQETQYFGPGTRLLVL.

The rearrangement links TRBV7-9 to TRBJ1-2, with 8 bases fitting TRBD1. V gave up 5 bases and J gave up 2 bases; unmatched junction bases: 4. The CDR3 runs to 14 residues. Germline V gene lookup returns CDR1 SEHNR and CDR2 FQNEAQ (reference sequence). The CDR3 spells CASSTGQGNYGYTF. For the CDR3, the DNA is TGTGCCAGCAGCACAGGACAGGGCAACTATGGCTACACCTTC.

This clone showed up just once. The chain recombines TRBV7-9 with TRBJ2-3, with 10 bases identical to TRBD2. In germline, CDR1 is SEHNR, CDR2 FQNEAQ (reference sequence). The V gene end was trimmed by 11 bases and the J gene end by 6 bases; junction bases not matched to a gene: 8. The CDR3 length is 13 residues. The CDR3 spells CASAGGWRDTQYF. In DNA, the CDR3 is TGTGCCTCAGCGGGGGGGTGGAGGGATACGCAGTATTTT.